This T cell receptor beta chain was sequenced during a study of metastatic and nonmetastatic thyroid tumors. About the study: The authors compared repertoires across blood and tumor or nodule tissue from malignant and benign thyroid patients.

Patients had received no treatment of any kind before thyroid surgery. Original methodology: The study built a papillary thyroid cancer distant-metastasis classifier from CDR3 differences across clinicopathological groups. TCRdb reanalyzed the PCR reads via MiXCR. It is TCRdb's table, rather than the study itself, that gives the V and J calls and clone size. The sample has about 40,000 clones, more than 9.5% seen once. In its sample, this clone was seen many times. The V and J ends lost 0 bases and 5 bases respectively, with 11 bases between them. Germline lookup yields CDR1 MNHEY and CDR2 SVGAGI. The CDR3 consists of 15 residues.

This sequence was found in a female donor with papillary thyroid cancer or a benign thyroid nodule (not recorded which). Some clones in this sample may be carry-over from other donors' samples. J is TRBJ2-1 and V is TRBV6-5; maybe TRBD2 (6 bases). The sequenced sample was blood. CDR3 sequence (DNA): TGTGCCAGCAGTTACTCGAGACTAGTCAACAATGAGCAGTTCTTC. Encoded protein: CASSYSRLVNNEQFF.